Listed here are 30 T cell receptor beta chains from one sample, sequenced in a study of blood T cell repertoires in COVID-19 (dated by TCRdb to 2019 to 2021). Libraries were constructed by the immunoSEQ multiplex PCR assay. The table comes from immuneACCESS by way of TCRdb, which keeps in-frame sequences with V and J called. Part of the clones is missing from these tables; in studies checked, under half for an unresolved V gene and the rest for unknown reasons. The sample table contains nearly 250,000 clones; only one count was recorded for about 82% of them. The ten largest clones represent about 2.1% of the sample. The sample was PBMCs or T cells enriched from blood (not recorded which). The receptors were gathered from a woman between 50 and 59 years old who had recovered from COVID-19.

This clone was observed a handful of times. This chain joins TRBV4-3 and TRBJ1-6, with D tentatively TRBD1 (6 bases). Germline CDR1 is LGHNA and CDR2 is YSLEER. The CDR3 totals 18 residues. V was cut by 0 bases and J by 0 bases, with 12 bases left in between. CDR3 sequence (DNA): TGCGCCAGCAGCCAAGATAGACAGGACAGCTCCTATAATTCACCCCTCCACTTT. Its protein product is CASSQDRQDSSYNSPLHF.

On this clone: Other DNA sequences in the same sample also yield this CDR3. This sequence joins TRBV19 and TRBJ1-5, with D unclear. Per germline, CDR1 LNHDA and CDR2 SQIVND (reference sequence). The CDR3 length is 14 residues. The V and J ends lost 3 bases and 1 base respectively, with 7 bases between them. CDR3 nucleotide sequence: TGTGCCAGTAGTATTAGAGGGAGCAATCAGCCCCAGCATTTT. Residues: CASSIRGSNQPQHF.

This chain uses TRBV27 with TRBJ2-4; no reliable D call. The germline CDR1 and CDR2 sequences are MNHEY and SMNVEV (reference sequence). The V gene lost 0 bases and the J gene lost 6 bases, with 6 bases spanning the gap. This CDR3 region has 13 residues. CDR3 coding DNA: TGTGCCAGCAGTTTATCTGGCAGAAACATTCAGTACTTC. Amino acid sequence: CASSLSGRNIQYF.

This chain joins TRBV15 and TRBJ2-3; D ambiguous. Germline V gene sequence: CDR1 LNHNV, CDR2 YYDKDF (reference sequence). V lost 0 bases and J lost 0, with 10 bases in between. The CDR3 spans 16 residues. The CDR3 reads CATSRETTSSTDTQYF. The CDR3 DNA is TGTGCCACCAGCAGAGAAACAACCTCTAGCACAGATACGCAGTATTTT.

The V gene is TRBV4-2, the J gene TRBJ1-2; D uncertain. The CDR3 is 15 residues long. Germline V gene sequence: CDR1 LGHNA, CDR2 YNFKEQ. The V and J ends lost 0 bases and 4 bases respectively, with 12 bases between them. Here the CDR3 DNA reads TGTGCCAGCAGCCAAGATGGTGGTGAGAGCTATGGCTACACCTTC. Translated, it gives CASSQDGGESYGYTF.

This clone was seen once. This CDR3 is CASSPAGGRSSYEQYF. In nucleotides, the CDR3 is TGTGCCAGCAGCCCGGCGGGGGGCCGGAGCTCCTACGAGCAGTACTTC. The chain combines TRBV5-4 with TRBJ2-7, with 8 bases aligning to TRBD2. The CDR3 totals 16 residues. V gave up 4 bases and J gave up 0 bases; unmatched junction bases: 9. In germline, CDR1 is SGHNT, CDR2 YYREEE (reference sequence).

This chain links TRBV4-3 with TRBJ2-5, with 10 bases lining up with TRBD2. Unmatched junction bases numbered 13, after V lost 1 base and J lost 2 bases. The CDR3 loop spans 19 amino acids. Germline CDR1 and CDR2: LGHNA and YSLEER. As DNA, the CDR3 is TGCGCCAGCAGCCAAGTAGGTCTAGCGGGAGAGCTGGGGCAAGAGACCCAGTACTTC. This codes for CASSQVGLAGELGQETQYF.

The J gene is TRBJ1-2, the V gene TRBV27, with D possibly being TRBD1 (6 bases). There are 16 residues in the CDR3. CDR1 is MNHEY, CDR2 SMNVEV, per germline (reference sequence). Trimming took 2 bases from V and 2 from J, leaving 15 bases between them. CDR3 sequence reads: CASSLVGQPKNYGYTF. DNA for the CDR3: TGTGCCAGCAGTTTAGTTGGACAGCCCAAGAACTATGGCTACACCTTC.

This clone was seen just once. The CDR3 reads CASSDLQGLSGNTIYF. The CDR3 coding sequence is TGTGCCAGCAGCGACCTACAGGGCCTCTCTGGAAACACCATATATTTT. V gene TRBV11-3 combines with J gene TRBJ1-3; the D gene is possibly TRBD1 (6 bases). CDR1 is SGHNT, CDR2 YENEEA, per germline. V shed 5 bases and J shed 0 bases, with 14 bases lying between them. This CDR3 has 16 amino acids.

V gene TRBV4-2 combines with J gene TRBJ1-5; D not certain. Germline-derived CDR1 and CDR2 are LGHNA and YNFKEQ. This CDR3 is 15 amino acids long. Trimming pared 0 bases from V and 0 bases from J, leaving 6 bases between. CDR3 protein: CASSQEIYSNQPQHF. The CDR3 DNA sequence: TGTGCCAGCAGCCAAGAGATCTATAGCAATCAGCCCCAGCATTTT.

This rearrangement joins TRBV5-8 to TRBJ2-3, with TRBD2 identical over 9 bases. V lost 7 bases, J lost 2 bases, and 11 bases stayed unmatched. Germline V lookup: CDR1 SGHTS, CDR2 YDEGEE. CDR3 length equals 16 residues. CDR3 coding DNA: TGTGCCAGCTCGCTATTCGCGGGGGGGACCACAGATACGCAGTATTTT. This translates into CASSLFAGGTTDTQYF.

A remark on this clone: One end of the junction fails to match germline, which may point to a read error. The rearrangement uses TRBV11-2 and TRBJ1-6; no definite D call. The CDR3 runs to 14 residues. In germline, CDR1 is SGHAT, CDR2 FQNNGV. Here the CDR3 reads CASRPLNYSSPLHF. For the CDR3, the DNA is TGTGCCAGCAGACCCTTGAATTATAGTTCACCCCTCCACTTT.

V is TRBV5-4 and J is TRBJ1-5, with TRBD1 as a possible D gene (6 bases). With 5 bases removed from V and 5 bases from J, the gap between germline ends came to 14 bases. CDR1 and CDR2 from the germline V gene are SGHNT and YYREEE (reference sequence). The CDR3 is made up of 14 amino acids. CDR3 loop: CASSQQGEDQPQHF. The DNA for the CDR3 is TGTGCCAGCAGTCAACAGGGTGAGGATCAGCCCCAGCATTTT.

The V and J genes are TRBV6-2 or TRBV6-3 and TRBJ1-1; D is uncertain. Trimming shortened V by 2 bases and J by 5 bases, and 12 bases separated the two germline ends. The CDR3 has 14 residues. The germline CDR1 and CDR2 sequences are MNHEY and SVGEGT. CDR3 region: CASSYVGFGTEAFF. DNA of the CDR3: TGTGCCAGCAGTTACGTCGGATTCGGGACTGAAGCTTTCTTT.

The V gene is TRBV30, the J gene TRBJ1-1; 7 bases fit TRBD1. Per the germline V gene, CDR1 is GTSNPN and CDR2 is SVGIG (reference sequence). Losses at the gene ends were 3 bases for V and 4 bases for J; bases not matched to a gene: 8. This CDR3 comprises 14 residues. The CDR3 bases are TGTGCCTGGAGCTGGGACAGCCGTTCCACTGAAGCTTTCTTT. As protein: CAWSWDSRSTEAFF.

The V gene is TRBV16, the J gene TRBJ1-2; D is ambiguous. The V gene lost 0 bases and the J gene lost 5 bases, with 4 bases spanning the gap. The CDR3 covers 12 residues. Per germline, CDR1 KGHSY and CDR2 FQNENV. The CDR3 here is CASSQSSYGYTF. The CDR3 region has the DNA TGTGCCAGCAGCCAATCGAGTTATGGCTACACCTTC.

V usage is TRBV5-3 and J usage is TRBJ2-7; the D gene is possibly TRBD2 (5 bases). TRBV5-3 is an ORF; its function is uncertain. The CDR3 length is 12 residues. V was clipped by 0 bases and J by 5 bases, with 6 bases between them. The CDR3 DNA reads as TGTGCCAGAAGCTTGGCCGGGAACGAGCAGTACTTC. As protein: CARSLAGNEQYF.

The J gene is TRBJ2-5, the V gene TRBV4-2; 10 bases fit TRBD2. The V gene's germline CDR1 is LGHNA and CDR2 YNFKEQ. V lost 1 base, J lost 4 bases, and 12 bases stayed unmatched. This CDR3 has 18 amino acids. CDR3 residues: CASSQGTPTAGGGETQYF. In nucleotides, the CDR3 is TGTGCCAGCAGCCAAGGGACCCCAACAGCGGGAGGGGGAGAGACCCAGTACTTC.

This chain connects TRBV28 to TRBJ2-2, with a weak D call TRBD2 (5 bases). This CDR3 contains 12 residues. Trimming cost V 7 bases and J 6 bases, with 9 bases left between them. Germline-derived CDR1 and CDR2 are MDHEN and SYDVKM. DNA of the CDR3: TGTGCCAGCAAGGGAGCCCCCGGGGAGCTGTTTTTT. Translating it yields CASKGAPGELFF.

The chain carries TRBV3-1 (or the pseudogene TRBV3-2) and TRBJ2-2; TRBD2 might be the D (5 bases). The CDR3 covers 14 residues. Trimming cost V 2 bases and J 6 bases, with 10 bases left between them. Germline CDR1 and CDR2: LGHDT and YNNKEL (reference sequence). This CDR3 reads CASSQFLAPGELFF. The CDR3 region has the DNA TGTGCCAGCAGCCAATTTCTAGCACCCGGGGAGCTGTTTTTT.

This chain links TRBV3-1 (or the pseudogene TRBV3-2) with TRBJ1-2; 7 nucleotides agree with TRBD1. Germline V gene sequence: CDR1 LGHDT, CDR2 YNNKEL (reference sequence). V trimming: 3 bases; J trimming: 8 bases; junction bases outside the gene matches: 3. The CDR3 has 12 amino acids. The CDR3 DNA reads TGTGCCAGCAGCCAGACAGGGAGGGGCTACACCTTC. Translated: CASSQTGRGYTF.

The V gene is TRBV24-1, the J gene TRBJ2-1, with TRBD2 as a possible D gene (6 bases). The CDR3 covers 15 residues. CDR1 and CDR2 (germline): KGHDR, SFDVKD. The V end was cut by 3 bases, the J end by 2 bases, with 10 bases between. In DNA, the CDR3 is TGTGCCACCAGTGATCGGGGGAAACCCTACAATGAGCAGTTCTTC. Encoded protein: CATSDRGKPYNEQFF.

The chain links TRBV4-3 to TRBJ2-7, with TRBD2 identical over 8 bases. V shed 3 bases and J 1 base; nucleotides not matched to a gene: 5. The CDR3 loop spans 15 amino acids. Germline values: CDR1 LGHNA, CDR2 YSLEER. The DNA of the CDR3 is TGCGCCAGCAGCCACCGACTAGCGTATTCCTACGAGCAGTACTTC. It yields the protein CASSHRLAYSYEQYF.

The chain links TRBV19 to TRBJ2-7; 7 bases are shared with TRBD2. With 7 bases clipped from V and 3 bases from J, the junction kept 6 bases outside the gene matches. CDR1 LNHDA and CDR2 SQIVND come from the germline V gene (reference sequence). CDR3 length: 13 amino acids. The CDR3 coding sequence is TGTGCCAGTACCCAATCGGGGGGCTACGAGCAGTACTTC. Its translation: CASTQSGGYEQYF.

The chain couples TRBV5-1 to TRBJ2-5, with D perhaps matching TRBD2 (6 bases). Trimming took off 3 bases at V and 1 base at J, with 13 bases between the two ends. This CDR3 has 15 amino acids. Germline values: CDR1 SGHRS, CDR2 YFSETQ. CDR3 sequence reads: CASSSGGETQETQYF. The CDR3 DNA follows: TGCGCCAGCAGCTCTGGAGGGGAGACCCAAGAGACCCAGTACTTC.

The chain carries TRBV11-3 and TRBJ2-3, with 7 bases that match TRBD2. Germline CDR1 is SGHNT and CDR2 is YENEEA. The CDR3 runs to 13 residues. J gave up 5 bases and V 5 bases, and 4 bases lay outside the gene matches. The CDR3 reads CASSGGREDTQYF. As DNA, the CDR3 is TGTGCCAGCAGCGGAGGGAGGGAAGATACGCAGTATTTT.

This clone was detected a few times. The chain carries TRBV5-1 and TRBJ1-3; perhaps TRBD1 as D (5 bases). CDR1 and CDR2 from the germline V gene are SGHRS and YFSETQ. The CDR3 is 17 residues long. The V end was cut by 2 bases, the J end by 7 bases, with 22 bases between. The CDR3 is CASSFTPSRQKGNTIYF. CDR3 DNA: TGCGCCAGCAGCTTTACCCCCTCAAGACAGAAGGGGAACACCATATATTTT.

The chain recombines TRBV5-8 with TRBJ1-6; weak D call: TRBD1 (5 bases). With 0 bases removed from V and 0 bases from J, the gap between germline ends came to 7 bases. Germline V gene sequence: CDR1 SGHTS, CDR2 YDEGEE. This CDR3 has 16 amino acids. This CDR3 reads CASSLGGSSYNSPLHF. The CDR3, as DNA: TGTGCCAGCAGCTTGGGGGGCAGCTCCTATAATTCACCCCTCCACTTT. Drawing the rest from reference TRBV5-8 and TRBJ1-6, the complete variable domain is EAGVTQSPTHLIKTRGQQATLRCSPISGHTSVYWYQQALGLGLQFLLWYDEGEERNRGNFPPRFSGRQFPNYSSELNVNALELEDSALYLCASSLGGSSYNSPLHFGNGTRLTVT.

The DNA of the CDR3 is TGTGCCAGCAGCCTTATACAGGGGGGCACAGATACGCAGTATTTT. Encoded protein: CASSLIQGGTDTQYF. V usage is TRBV6-5 and J usage is TRBJ2-3; TRBD1 agrees at 8 bases. V shed 6 bases and J 1 base; nucleotides not matched to a gene: 6. The CDR3 extends over 15 amino acids. Germline loops: CDR1 MNHEY, CDR2 SVGAGI.

J is TRBJ2-7 and V is TRBV3-1 (or the pseudogene TRBV3-2); D uncertain. V gave up 4 bases and J gave up 1 base, with 11 bases separating them. The CDR3 is 14 residues long. Germline V CDR1 and CDR2: LGHDT, YNNKEL (reference sequence). In nucleotides, the CDR3 is TGTGCCAGCAGCCGACCGCTGCGGTCCTACGAGCAGTACTTC. Residues: CASSRPLRSYEQYF.